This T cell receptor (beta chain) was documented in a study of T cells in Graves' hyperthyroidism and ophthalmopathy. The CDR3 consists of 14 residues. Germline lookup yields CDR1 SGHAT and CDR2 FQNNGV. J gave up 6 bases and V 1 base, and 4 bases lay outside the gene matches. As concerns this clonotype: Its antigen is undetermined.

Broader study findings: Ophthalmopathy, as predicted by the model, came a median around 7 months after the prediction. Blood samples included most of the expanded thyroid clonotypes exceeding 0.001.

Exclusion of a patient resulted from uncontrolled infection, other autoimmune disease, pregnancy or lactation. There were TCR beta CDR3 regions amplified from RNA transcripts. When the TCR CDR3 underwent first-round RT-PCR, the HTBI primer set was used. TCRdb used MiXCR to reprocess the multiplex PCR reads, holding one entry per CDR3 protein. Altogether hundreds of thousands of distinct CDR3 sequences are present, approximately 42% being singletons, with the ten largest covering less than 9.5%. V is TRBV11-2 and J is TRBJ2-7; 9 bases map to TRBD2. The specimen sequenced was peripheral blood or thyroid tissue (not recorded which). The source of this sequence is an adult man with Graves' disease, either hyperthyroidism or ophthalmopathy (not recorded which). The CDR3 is CASSLVAGGLEQYF. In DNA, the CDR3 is TGTGCCAGCAGCTTAGTCGCGGGGGGGCTCGAGCAGTACTTC.